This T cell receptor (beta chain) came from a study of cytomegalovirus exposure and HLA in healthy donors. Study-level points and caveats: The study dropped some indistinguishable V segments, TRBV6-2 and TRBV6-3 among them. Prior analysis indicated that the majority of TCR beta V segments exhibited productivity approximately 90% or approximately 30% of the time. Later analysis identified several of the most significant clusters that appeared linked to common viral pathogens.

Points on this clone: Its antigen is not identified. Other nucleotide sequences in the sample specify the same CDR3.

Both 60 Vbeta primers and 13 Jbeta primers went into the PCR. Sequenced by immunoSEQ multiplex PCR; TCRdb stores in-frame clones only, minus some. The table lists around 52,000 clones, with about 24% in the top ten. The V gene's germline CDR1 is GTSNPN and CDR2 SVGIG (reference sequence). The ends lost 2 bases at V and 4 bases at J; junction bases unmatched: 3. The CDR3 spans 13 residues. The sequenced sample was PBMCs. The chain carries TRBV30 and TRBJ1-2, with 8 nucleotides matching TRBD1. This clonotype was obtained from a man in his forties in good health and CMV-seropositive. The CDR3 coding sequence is TGTGCCTGGAGTCGGGACAGGCCCTATGGCTACACCTTC. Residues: CAWSRDRPYGYTF.